Listed below are T cell receptor beta chains from one sample, sequenced in a study of T cell repertoires in cytomegalovirus infection. No antigens are known for them. Each CDR3 protein is one row after TCRdb ran MiXCR on the reads. The data contain about 920,000 distinct CDR3 sequences, approximately 32% of them seen just once; the ten biggest clones take up roughly an eighth. Specimen: cultured CD8+ T cells from PBMCs, collected from culture after CMV antigen stimulation. All receptors come from a human donor in good health (CMV status not recorded). Some clones in this sample may be carry-over from other donors' samples. Each CDR3 is given with its conserved first and last residue. Fields, in order: D gene, J gene, clone size, V gene, CDR3 length, CDR3 DNA, CDR3 protein. The D gene is left open where the match is weak. Rows may omit the clone size; those that give it use once, few, many or a size class.

d_call: -; j_call: TRBJ2-3; clone_size: few; v_call: TRBV7-2; cdr3_length: 16; cdr3_nt: TGTGCCAGCAGGGTAGGGGGGGGGGGTTTAACAGATACGCAGTATTTT; cdr3_aa: CASRVGGGGLTDTQYF
d_call: -; j_call: TRBJ1-2; clone_size: many; v_call: TRBV7-9; cdr3_length: 18; cdr3_nt: TGTGCCAGCAGCTTAGTCAGTGGGAGGACAGCCGGGATCTATGGCTACACCTTC; cdr3_aa: CASSLVSGRTAGIYGYTF
d_call: -; j_call: TRBJ2-1; clone_size: few; v_call: TRBV6-6; cdr3_length: 15; cdr3_nt: TGTGCCAGCAGTTACAGGCAGGGAATCTACAATGAGCAGTTCTTC; cdr3_aa: CASSYRQGIYNEQFF
d_call: -; j_call: TRBJ1-2; clone_size: -; v_call: TRBV7-9; cdr3_length: 17; cdr3_nt: TGTGCCAGCAGCTTAATCGTGCAATTTCACGCTAACTATGGCTACACCTTC; cdr3_aa: CASSLIVQFHANYGYTF
d_call: -; j_call: TRBJ1-5; clone_size: -; v_call: TRBV2; cdr3_length: 14; cdr3_nt: TGTGCCAGCAGTGCGGGGGCAGACAATCAGCCCCAGCATTTT; cdr3_aa: CASSAGADNQPQHF
d_call: -; j_call: TRBJ2-1; clone_size: few; v_call: TRBV4-3; cdr3_length: 15; cdr3_nt: TGCGCCAGCAGCCAAGAGGAGCTCTACTACAATGAGCAGTTCTTC; cdr3_aa: CASSQEELYYNEQFF
d_call: -; j_call: TRBJ1-4; clone_size: -; v_call: TRBV4-3; cdr3_length: 15; cdr3_nt: TGCGCCAGCAGCCAAGGAGAGGGGGAACGTGAAAAACTGTTTTTT; cdr3_aa: CASSQGEGEREKLFF
d_call: -; j_call: TRBJ2-7; clone_size: -; v_call: TRBV12-3/TRBV12-4; cdr3_length: 12; cdr3_nt: TGTGCCAGCAGTTCAGAGAGTTACGAGCAGTACTTC; cdr3_aa: CASSSESYEQYF
d_call: TRBD2; j_call: TRBJ2-6; clone_size: many; v_call: TRBV7-3; cdr3_length: 20; cdr3_nt: TGTGCCAGCAGCTCCGGACTAGCGGGGGGGCATGGTACCGGGGCCAACGTCCTGACTTTC; cdr3_aa: CASSSGLAGGHGTGANVLTF
d_call: TRBD1; j_call: TRBJ2-7; clone_size: few; v_call: TRBV4-1; cdr3_length: 16; cdr3_nt: TGCGCCAGCAGCCAAGATCATACAGGGGTATTCTACGAGCAGTACTTC; cdr3_aa: CASSQDHTGVFYEQYF
d_call: -; j_call: TRBJ2-2; clone_size: -; v_call: TRBV15; cdr3_length: 12; cdr3_nt: TGTGCCACCAGCAACTACGCCGGGGAGCTGTTTTTT; cdr3_aa: CATSNYAGELFF
d_call: TRBD2; j_call: TRBJ2-1; clone_size: few; v_call: TRBV7-9; cdr3_length: 16; cdr3_nt: TGTGCCAGCAGCTTTTCTAGCGGGGGGGCCCTGAGTGAGCAGTTCTTC; cdr3_aa: CASSFSSGGALSEQFF
d_call: TRBD2; j_call: TRBJ2-7; clone_size: -; v_call: TRBV5-5; cdr3_length: 15; cdr3_nt: TGTGCCAGCAGCACCTGGGCGGGGGGGCACTACGAGCAGTACTTT; cdr3_aa: CASSTWAGGHYEQYF
d_call: TRBD1; j_call: TRBJ2-6; clone_size: few; v_call: TRBV12-5; cdr3_length: 18; cdr3_nt: TGTGCTAGTGCTCTTTCCGGGACAGGGGGCTCTGGGGCCAACGTCCTGACTTTC; cdr3_aa: CASALSGTGGSGANVLTF
d_call: TRBD1; j_call: TRBJ1-2; clone_size: many; v_call: TRBV7-8; cdr3_length: 14; cdr3_nt: TGTGCCAGCAGCTCTAGACAGGGGGTCTATGGCTACACCTTC; cdr3_aa: CASSSRQGVYGYTF
d_call: -; j_call: TRBJ1-1; clone_size: -; v_call: TRBV25-1; cdr3_length: 14; cdr3_nt: TGTGCCAGCAGGAGGGACGCCATGAACACTGAAGCTTTCTTT; cdr3_aa: CASRRDAMNTEAFF
d_call: -; j_call: TRBJ2-3; clone_size: few; v_call: TRBV7-9; cdr3_length: 16; cdr3_nt: TGTGCCAGCAGCTTTTTTGGCCAACCTAGCACAGATACGCAGTATTTT; cdr3_aa: CASSFFGQPSTDTQYF
d_call: TRBD2; j_call: TRBJ2-1; clone_size: many; v_call: TRBV12-3/TRBV12-4; cdr3_length: 15; cdr3_nt: TGTGCCAGCAGAACTAGCGGGGGGGGTTACAATGAGCAGTTCTTC; cdr3_aa: CASRTSGGGYNEQFF
d_call: TRBD1; j_call: TRBJ2-4; clone_size: -; v_call: TRBV7-9; cdr3_length: 14; cdr3_nt: TGTGCCAGCAGCTCGGGACAGAACAAAAACATTCAGTACTTC; cdr3_aa: CASSSGQNKNIQYF
d_call: -; j_call: TRBJ2-1; clone_size: -; v_call: TRBV6-2/TRBV6-3; cdr3_length: 15; cdr3_nt: TGTGCCAGCAGTTACTTGAGGGGTTACGACAATGAGCAGTTCTTC; cdr3_aa: CASSYLRGYDNEQFF